The clone carrying this T cell receptor (beta chain) was counted many times. CDR3 size: 15 residues. Germline CDR1 is DFQATT and CDR2 is SNEGSKA (reference sequence). V dropped 0 bases and J dropped 3 bases, with 9 bases sitting between them. This sample is part of a study of neurological immune-mediated disorders. MiXCR, applied by TCRdb to the 5' RACE reads, yields one record per CDR3 protein. The sample carries 100,000 or so distinct CDR3 sequences, 3.5% to 4% recorded once. The sample comprised PBMCs. This chain uses TRBV20-1 with TRBJ2-6; D is unresolved. The clonotype originates from a woman between 18 and 29 years old with multiple sclerosis. This CDR3 is CSARDPRGGANVLTF. CDR3 in DNA: TGCAGTGCTAGAGATCCGAGAGGTGGGGCCAACGTCCTGACTTTC.